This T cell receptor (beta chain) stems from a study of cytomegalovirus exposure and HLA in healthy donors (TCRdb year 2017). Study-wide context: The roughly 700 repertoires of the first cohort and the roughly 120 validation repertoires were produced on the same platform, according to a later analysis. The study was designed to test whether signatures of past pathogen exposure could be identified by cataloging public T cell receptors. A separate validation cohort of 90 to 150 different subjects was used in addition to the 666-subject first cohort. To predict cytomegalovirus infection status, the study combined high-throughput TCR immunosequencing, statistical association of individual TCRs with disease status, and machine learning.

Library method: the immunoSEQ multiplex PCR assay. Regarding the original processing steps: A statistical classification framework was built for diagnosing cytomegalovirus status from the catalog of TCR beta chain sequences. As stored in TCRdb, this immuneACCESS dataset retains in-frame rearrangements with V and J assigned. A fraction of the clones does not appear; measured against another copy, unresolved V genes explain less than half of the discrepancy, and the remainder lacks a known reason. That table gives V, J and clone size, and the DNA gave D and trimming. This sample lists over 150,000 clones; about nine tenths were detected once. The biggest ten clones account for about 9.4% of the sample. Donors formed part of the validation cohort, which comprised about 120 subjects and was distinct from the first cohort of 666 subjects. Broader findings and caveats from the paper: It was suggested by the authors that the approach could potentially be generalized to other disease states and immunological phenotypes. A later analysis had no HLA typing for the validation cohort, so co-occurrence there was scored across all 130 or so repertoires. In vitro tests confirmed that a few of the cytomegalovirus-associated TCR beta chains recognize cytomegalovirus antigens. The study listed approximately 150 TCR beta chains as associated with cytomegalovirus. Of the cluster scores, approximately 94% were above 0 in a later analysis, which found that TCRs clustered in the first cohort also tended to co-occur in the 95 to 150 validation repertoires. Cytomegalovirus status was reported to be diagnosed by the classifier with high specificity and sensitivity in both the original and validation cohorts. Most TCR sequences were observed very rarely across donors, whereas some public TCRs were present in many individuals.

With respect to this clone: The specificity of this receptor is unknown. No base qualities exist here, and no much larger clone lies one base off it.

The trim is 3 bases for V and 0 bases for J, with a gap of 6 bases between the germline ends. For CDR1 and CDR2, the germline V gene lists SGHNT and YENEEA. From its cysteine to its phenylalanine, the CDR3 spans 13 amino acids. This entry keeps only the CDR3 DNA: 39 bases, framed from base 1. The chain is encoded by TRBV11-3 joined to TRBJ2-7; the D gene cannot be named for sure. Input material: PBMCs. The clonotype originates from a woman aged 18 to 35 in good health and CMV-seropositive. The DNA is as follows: TGTGCCAGCAGCTTCATGAGCTCCTACGAGCAGTACTTC. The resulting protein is CASSFMSSYEQYF.